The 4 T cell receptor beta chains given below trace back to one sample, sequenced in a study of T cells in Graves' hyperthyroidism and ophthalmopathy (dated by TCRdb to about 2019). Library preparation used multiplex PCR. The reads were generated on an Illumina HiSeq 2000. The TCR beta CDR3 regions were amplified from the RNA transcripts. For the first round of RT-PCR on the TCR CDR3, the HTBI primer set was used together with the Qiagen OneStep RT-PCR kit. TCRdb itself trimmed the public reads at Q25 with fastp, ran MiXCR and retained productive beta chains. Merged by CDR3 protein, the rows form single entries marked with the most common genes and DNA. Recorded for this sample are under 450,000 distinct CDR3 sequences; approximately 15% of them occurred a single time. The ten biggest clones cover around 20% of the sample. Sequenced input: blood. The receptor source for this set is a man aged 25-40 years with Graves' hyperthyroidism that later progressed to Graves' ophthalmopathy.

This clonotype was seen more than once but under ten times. CDR3 region: CASAGRINEKLFF. The DNA for the CDR3 is TGTGCCAGCGCGGGACGCATTAATGAAAAACTGTTTTTT. The V gene is TRBV19, the J gene TRBJ1-4; possible D gene TRBD1, 5 bases. Germline values: CDR1 LNHDA, CDR2 SQIVND (reference sequence). This CDR3 has 13 residues. V gave up 9 bases and J gave up 4 bases, with 12 bases separating them.

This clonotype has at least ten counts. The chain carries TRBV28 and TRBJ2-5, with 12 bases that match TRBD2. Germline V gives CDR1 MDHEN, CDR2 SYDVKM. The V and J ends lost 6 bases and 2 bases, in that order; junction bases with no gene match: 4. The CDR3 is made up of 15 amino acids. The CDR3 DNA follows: TGTGCCAGCAGCCCACTAGCGGGGGGACAAGAGACCCAGTACTTC. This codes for CASSPLAGGQETQYF.

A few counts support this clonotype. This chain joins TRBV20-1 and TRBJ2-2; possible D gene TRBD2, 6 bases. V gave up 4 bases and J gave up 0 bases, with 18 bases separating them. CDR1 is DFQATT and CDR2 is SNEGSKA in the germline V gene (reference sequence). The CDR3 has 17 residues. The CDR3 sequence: CSAKTGTPAANTGELFF. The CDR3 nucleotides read TGCAGTGCTAAGACCGGGACTCCCGCCGCGAACACCGGGGAGCTGTTTTTT.

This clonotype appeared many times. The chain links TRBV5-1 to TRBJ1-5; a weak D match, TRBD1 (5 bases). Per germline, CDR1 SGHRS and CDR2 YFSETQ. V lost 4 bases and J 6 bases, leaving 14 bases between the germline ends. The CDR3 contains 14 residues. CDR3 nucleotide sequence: TGCGCCAGCAGCGTGAGGGGAGGGGCTCAGCCCCAGCATTTT. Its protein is CASSVRGGAQPQHF.